This T cell receptor beta chain is drawn from a study of Ad26.COV2.S vaccination and SARS-CoV-2 variants. Here immunoSEQ multiplex PCR was the method, and the copy in TCRdb shows in-frame clones only, minus some. Of some 300,000 clones detected, roughly 84% appear once; the ten largest clones hold less than 2%. The CDR3 has 15 amino acids. From germline, CDR1 is SNHLY and CDR2 FYNNEI. V gave up 9 bases and J gave up 1 base; unmatched junction bases: 8. The treatment denotes: some 19 received Ad26.COV2.S at low or high dose, single or two shots; about 5 received placebo; per-sample allocation not given. The samples date from day 63 after the first vaccine or placebo injection.

This chain joins TRBV2 and TRBJ2-7, with 11 nucleotides matching TRBD1. The clonotype was recovered from a person between 18 and 65 years old who received the Ad26.COV2.S COVID-19 vaccine or a placebo. The sample here was peripheral blood, taken in a trial of Ad26.COV2.S vaccine versus placebo. The CDR3: CASSGDRGGSYEQYF. The CDR3 DNA reads TGTGCCAGTTCCGGGGACAGGGGGGGATCCTACGAGCAGTACTTC.